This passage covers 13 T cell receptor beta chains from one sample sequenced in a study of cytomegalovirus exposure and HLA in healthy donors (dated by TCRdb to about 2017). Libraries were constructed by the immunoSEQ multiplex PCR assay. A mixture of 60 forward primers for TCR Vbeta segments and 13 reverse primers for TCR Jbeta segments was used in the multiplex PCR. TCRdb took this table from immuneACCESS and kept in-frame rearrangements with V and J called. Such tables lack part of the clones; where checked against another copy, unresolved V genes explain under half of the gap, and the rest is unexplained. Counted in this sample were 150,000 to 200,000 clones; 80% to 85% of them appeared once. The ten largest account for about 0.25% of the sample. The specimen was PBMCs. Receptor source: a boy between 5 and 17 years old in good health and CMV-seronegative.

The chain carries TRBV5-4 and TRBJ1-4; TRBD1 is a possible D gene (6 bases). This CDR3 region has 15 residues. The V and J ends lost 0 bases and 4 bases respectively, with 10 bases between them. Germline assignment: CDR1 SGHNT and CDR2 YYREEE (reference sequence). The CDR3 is CASSLETGRNEKLFF. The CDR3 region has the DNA TGTGCCAGCAGCTTGGAGACAGGCCGTAATGAAAAACTGTTTTTT.

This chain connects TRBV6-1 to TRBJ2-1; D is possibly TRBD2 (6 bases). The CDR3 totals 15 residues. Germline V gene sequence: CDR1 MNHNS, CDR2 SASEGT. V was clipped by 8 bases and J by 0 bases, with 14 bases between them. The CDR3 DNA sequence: TGTGCCAGCGGACGGGACTTGGTCTCCTACAATGAGCAGTTCTTC. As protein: CASGRDLVSYNEQFF.

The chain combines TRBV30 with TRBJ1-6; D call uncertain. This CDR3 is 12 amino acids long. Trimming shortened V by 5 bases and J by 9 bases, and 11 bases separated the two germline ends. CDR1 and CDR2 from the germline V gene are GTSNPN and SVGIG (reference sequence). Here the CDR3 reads CAWSGGPSPLHF. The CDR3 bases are TGTGCCTGGTCGGGTGGTCCTTCACCCCTCCACTTT.

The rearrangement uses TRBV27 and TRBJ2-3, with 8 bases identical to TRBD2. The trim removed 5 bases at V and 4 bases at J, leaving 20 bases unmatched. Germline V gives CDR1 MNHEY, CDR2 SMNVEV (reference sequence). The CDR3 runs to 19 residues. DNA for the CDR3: TGTGCCAGCAGTCCCCTCGGAGCGGGAGCGGGCAATGGGGCAGATACGCAGTATTTT. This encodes CASSPLGAGAGNGADTQYF.

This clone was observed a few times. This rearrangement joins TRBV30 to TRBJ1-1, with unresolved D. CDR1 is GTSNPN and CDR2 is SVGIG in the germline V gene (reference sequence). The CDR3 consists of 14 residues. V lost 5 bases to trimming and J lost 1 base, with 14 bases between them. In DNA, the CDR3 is TGTGCCTGGGACCCGACACCCTCGAACACTGAAGCTTTCTTT. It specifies CAWDPTPSNTEAFF.

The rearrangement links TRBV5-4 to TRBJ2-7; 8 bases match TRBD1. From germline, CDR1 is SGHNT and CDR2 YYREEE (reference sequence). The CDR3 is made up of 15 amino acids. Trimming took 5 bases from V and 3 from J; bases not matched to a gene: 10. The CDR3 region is CASSSGQGAFYEQYF. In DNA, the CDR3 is TGTGCCAGCAGTTCCGGACAGGGAGCTTTCTACGAGCAGTACTTC.

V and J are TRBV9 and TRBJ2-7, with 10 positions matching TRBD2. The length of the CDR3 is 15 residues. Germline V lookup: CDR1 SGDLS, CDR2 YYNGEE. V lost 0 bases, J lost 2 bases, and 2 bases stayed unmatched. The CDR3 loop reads CASSVGAGGAYEQYF. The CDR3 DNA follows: TGTGCCAGCAGCGTAGGAGCGGGGGGGGCCTACGAGCAGTACTTC.

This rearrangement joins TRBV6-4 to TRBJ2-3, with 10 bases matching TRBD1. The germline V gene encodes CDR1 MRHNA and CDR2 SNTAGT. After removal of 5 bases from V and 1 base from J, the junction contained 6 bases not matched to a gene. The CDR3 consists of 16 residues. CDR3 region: CASSPTGTGGTDTQYF. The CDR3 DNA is TGTGCCAGCAGTCCTACCGGGACAGGGGGCACAGATACGCAGTATTTT.

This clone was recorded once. The CDR3 bases are TGTGCCAGCAGTCGTACGGAGGTCTACGAGCAGTACTTC. Translated: CASSRTEVYEQYF. The chain combines TRBV6-1 with TRBJ2-7; a possible D gene is TRBD2 (5 bases). Trimming stripped 5 bases from V and 3 bases from J, with 11 bases between. The CDR3 sequence is 13 residues long. In germline, CDR1 is MNHNS, CDR2 SASEGT.

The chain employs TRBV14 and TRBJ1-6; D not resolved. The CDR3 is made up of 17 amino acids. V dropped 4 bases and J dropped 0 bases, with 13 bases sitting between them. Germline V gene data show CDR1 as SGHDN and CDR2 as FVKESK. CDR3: CASSRFFRSSYNSPLHF. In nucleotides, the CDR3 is TGTGCCAGCAGCCGCTTTTTCCGGAGCTCCTATAATTCACCCCTCCACTTT.

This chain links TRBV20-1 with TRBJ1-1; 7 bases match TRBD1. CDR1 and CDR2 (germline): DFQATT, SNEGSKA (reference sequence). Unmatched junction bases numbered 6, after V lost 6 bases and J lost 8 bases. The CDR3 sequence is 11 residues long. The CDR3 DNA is TGCAGTGCCGAATTGGACAGGGAAGCTTTCTTT. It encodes CSAELDREAFF.

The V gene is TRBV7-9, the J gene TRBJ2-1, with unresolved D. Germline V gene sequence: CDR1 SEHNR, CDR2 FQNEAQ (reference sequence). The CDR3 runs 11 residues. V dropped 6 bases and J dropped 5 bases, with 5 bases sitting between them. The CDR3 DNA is TGTGCCAGCAGTACAAACAATGAGCAGTTCTTC. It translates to CASSTNNEQFF.

Here the CDR3 DNA reads TGTGCCAGCAGCGTAGACAAGGGGATGGGCACCGGGGAGCTGTTTTTT. This encodes CASSVDKGMGTGELFF. The chain couples TRBV9 to TRBJ2-2; TRBD1 is a possible D gene (5 bases). This CDR3 contains 16 residues. CDR1 SGDLS and CDR2 YYNGEE come from the germline V gene. V shed 0 bases and J shed 4 bases, with 13 bases lying between them.